The subject of this entry is one T cell receptor beta chain. This clonotype has a single count. Its antigen is unknown. No base qualities exist here, and no much larger clone lies one base off it. On its own, one read is weak support. This entry belongs to a study of Graves' ophthalmopathy and Graves' hyperthyroidism (dated by TCRdb to the late 2010s). Regarding the complete study: Peripheral blood was collected before any treatment was given, at the time of initial diagnosis. The study used TCR beta repertoire signatures to distinguish Graves' ophthalmopathy from Graves' hyperthyroidism and to predict progression to ophthalmopathy. In total, over 130 blood samples were TCR-sequenced: around 42 ophthalmopathy, some 72 hyperthyroidism and approximately 17 hyperthyroidism-to-ophthalmopathy patients. To explore V-J signatures that distinguish ophthalmopathy from hyperthyroidism, a discovery set of 95 to 100 patients was enrolled, made up of 40 to 45 with ophthalmopathy and under 65 with stable hyperthyroidism. The independent validation cohort included 18 hyperthyroidism patients plus 17 patients who later progressed from hyperthyroidism to ophthalmopathy. T-cell repertoires of thyroid tissue and blood were compared in 5 or 6 hyperthyroidism patients. Once sampling was done, hyperthyroidism patients were given methimazole at a starting dose of 30 mg daily, while ophthalmopathy patients were given high-dose intravenous methylprednisolone. Overall study outcomes, separate from this receptor: In validation, the model predicted ophthalmopathy progression with less than 71% sensitivity and approximately 75% specificity; some 13 predicted patients were CT-confirmed with GO in a median of approximately six months. In cross-validation, the 13-signature model distinguished ophthalmopathy from stable hyperthyroidism with 85% to 90% sensitivity and approximately 81% specificity, and in the test set the corresponding values were 80% and 75%. Most expanded thyroid clonotypes with a frequency above 0.001 also appeared in blood, which suggests that blood repertoires may reflect the immune response in the thyroid. Sample size was not statistically predetermined, and group allocation was not concealed from the investigators.

The CDR3 spans 11 residues, from the cysteine through the phenylalanine. CDR3 DNA only is kept here, 33 bases in frame from base 1. V loses 8 bases, J loses 4 bases, and the germline ends lie 8 bases apart. Reading the germline V gene gives CDR1 MNHEY and CDR2 SVGEGT. Stable hyperthyroidism was defined as no progression to ophthalmopathy within 18 months of follow-up. Patients with hyperthyroidism were aged 18 to 65 years, had been newly diagnosed, and had a disease duration of less than 2 months. Patients were excluded if they had other autoimmune diseases, uncontrolled infections, pregnancy or lactation. Diagnosis was based on clinical symptoms, serum thyroxine, TRAb, thyroid ultrasound and orbital computed tomography. PBMCs were isolated from more than 8 ml of fresh peripheral blood by Ficoll-Paque density gradient centrifugation. Trizol reagent was used to extract the total RNA, and its quality was then checked on an Agilent 2100 Bioanalyzer.

For repertoire sequencing, TCR beta CDR3 regions were amplified from RNA transcripts. HTBI primers and the Qiagen OneStep RT-PCR kit were used in a first-round RT-PCR, which was followed by a second-round multiplex PCR, size selection and purification. Libraries were sequenced on an Illumina HiSeq2000 using paired-end 100 bp reads. From the authors' description of their analysis: Reads were processed with SOAPnuke, discarding reads with adapters, uncalled bases, mean Phred below 15, or no exact constant-primer or identifier match. COPE v1.2.5 was used to merge the high-quality paired reads. Clonotypes were defined as unique nucleotide sequences and were aligned to IMGT TRB V, D and J references using MiTCR v1.1. Analysis was restricted to V-J combinations with a frequency above 0.0001, which covered about 99% of repertoires. A TCR clonal expansion and chaos score per V-J combination was defined as the ratio of F50 clonal expansion to chaos observed in the TCRdist matrix. Welch's t-statistics and random forest were used to narrow the features down to over ten V-J combinations, which were then fed into a naive Bayes classifier. The similarity between thyroid and blood repertoires was quantified using the Morisita-Horn index. The public reads were reprocessed in TCRdb via fastp at Q25 and MiXCR, keeping in-frame beta chains. For every CDR3 protein sequence, its rows merge into one entry that carries the most common genes and DNA. The V and J calls follow TCRdb's processing rather than the paper's. The sample table contains some 370,000 distinct CDR3 sequences; only one count was recorded for 17% of them. The ten biggest clones cover approximately 2.4% of the sample.

The sequencing input was peripheral blood. This receptor chain uses TRBV6-2 or TRBV6-3 and TRBJ1-2; the D gene is perhaps TRBD1, from 5 matching bases. This clonotype was obtained from an adult woman with stable Graves' hyperthyroidism. The CDR3 is CASGGTYGYTF. The bases are TGTGCCAGCGGGGGGACCTATGGCTACACCTTC.